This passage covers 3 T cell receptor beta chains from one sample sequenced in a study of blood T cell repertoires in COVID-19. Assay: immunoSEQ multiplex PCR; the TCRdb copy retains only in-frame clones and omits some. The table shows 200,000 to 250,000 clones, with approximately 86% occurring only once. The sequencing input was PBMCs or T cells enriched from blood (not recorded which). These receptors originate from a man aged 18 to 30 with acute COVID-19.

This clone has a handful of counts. CDR3 in DNA: TGTGCCAGCAGCCAGCCTCAGACAGGGTTCACTGAAGCTTTCTTT. This sequence encodes CASSQPQTGFTEAFF. V gene TRBV13 combines with J gene TRBJ1-1, with 7 positions matching TRBD1. CDR1 and CDR2 from the germline V gene are PRHDT and FYEKMQ (reference sequence). The junction had 10 bases not matched to a gene; V was cut back by 5 bases and J by 4 bases. The CDR3 contains 15 residues.

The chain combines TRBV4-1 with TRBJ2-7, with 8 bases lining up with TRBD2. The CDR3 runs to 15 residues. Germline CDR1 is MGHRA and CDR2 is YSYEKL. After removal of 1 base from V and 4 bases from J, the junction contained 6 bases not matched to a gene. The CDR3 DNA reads TGCGCCAGCAGCCAAGTCGAGCGGGAGTATTACGAGCAGTACTTC. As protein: CASSQVEREYYEQYF.

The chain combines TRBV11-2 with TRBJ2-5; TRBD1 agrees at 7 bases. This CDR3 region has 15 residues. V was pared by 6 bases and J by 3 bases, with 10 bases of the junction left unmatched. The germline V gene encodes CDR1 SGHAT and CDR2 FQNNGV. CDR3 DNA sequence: TGTGCCAGCAGAGACCGGGACAGCGAAGAAGAGACCCAGTACTTC. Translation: CASRDRDSEEETQYF. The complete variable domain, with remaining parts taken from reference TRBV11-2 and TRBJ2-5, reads EAGVAQSPRYKIIEKRQSVAFWCNPISGHATLYWYQQILGQGPKLLIQFQNNGVVDDSQLPKDRFSAERLKGVDSTLKIQPAKLEDSAVYLCASRDRDSEEETQYFGPGTRLLVL.